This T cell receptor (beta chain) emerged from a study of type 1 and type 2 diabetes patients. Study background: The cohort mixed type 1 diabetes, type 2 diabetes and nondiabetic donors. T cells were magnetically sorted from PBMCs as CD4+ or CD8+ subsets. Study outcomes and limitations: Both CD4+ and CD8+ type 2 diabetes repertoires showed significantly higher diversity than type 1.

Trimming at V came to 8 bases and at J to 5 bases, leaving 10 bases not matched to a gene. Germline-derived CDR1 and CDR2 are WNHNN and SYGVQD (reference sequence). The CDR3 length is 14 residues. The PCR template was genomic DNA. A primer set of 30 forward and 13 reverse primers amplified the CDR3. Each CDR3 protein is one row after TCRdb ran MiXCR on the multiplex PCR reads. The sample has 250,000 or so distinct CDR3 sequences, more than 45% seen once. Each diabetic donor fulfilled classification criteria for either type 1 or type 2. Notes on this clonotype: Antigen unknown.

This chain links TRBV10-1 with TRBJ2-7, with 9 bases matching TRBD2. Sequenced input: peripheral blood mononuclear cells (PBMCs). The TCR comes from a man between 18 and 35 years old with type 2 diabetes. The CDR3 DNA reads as TGCGCCAGCGCTCCGGGGACTAGCATGGACGAGCAGTACTTC. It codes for CASAPGTSMDEQYF.